The clone carrying this T cell receptor beta chain was counted ten times or more. Its antigen is unidentified. The record originates from a study of glioma-infiltrating T cells. General study results and limits: Only very few CDR3 sequences appeared in both tissue and blood. Above-expected tissue-blood divergence occurred in all gliomas, most in low-grade ones.

This CDR3 is built from 12 residues. V was pared by 5 bases and J by 1 base, with 5 bases between. TCR alpha and beta CDR3 regions were amplified from RNA using iRepertoire nested multiplex PCR. Tissue mRNA or PBMC total RNA, roughly 85-450 ng, went into one-step reverse transcription and amplification. Via MiXCR, TCRdb re-called the multiplex PCR reads, giving one row per CDR3 protein. The sample has some 190,000 distinct CDR3 sequences; roughly a third are singletons. The genes are TRBV12-3 or TRBV12-4 and TRBJ1-1; the D is unclear. Sequencing was performed on glioma tissue, nonneoplastic brain tissue, or PBMCs (not recorded which). This sequence was found in a human donor with low-grade glioma or glioblastoma, undergoing nonglioma brain surgery, or in good health (not recorded which). The DNA of the CDR3 is TGTGCCAGCAGTCCCGGGAACACTGAAGCTTTCTTT. Amino acid sequence: CASSPGNTEAFF.